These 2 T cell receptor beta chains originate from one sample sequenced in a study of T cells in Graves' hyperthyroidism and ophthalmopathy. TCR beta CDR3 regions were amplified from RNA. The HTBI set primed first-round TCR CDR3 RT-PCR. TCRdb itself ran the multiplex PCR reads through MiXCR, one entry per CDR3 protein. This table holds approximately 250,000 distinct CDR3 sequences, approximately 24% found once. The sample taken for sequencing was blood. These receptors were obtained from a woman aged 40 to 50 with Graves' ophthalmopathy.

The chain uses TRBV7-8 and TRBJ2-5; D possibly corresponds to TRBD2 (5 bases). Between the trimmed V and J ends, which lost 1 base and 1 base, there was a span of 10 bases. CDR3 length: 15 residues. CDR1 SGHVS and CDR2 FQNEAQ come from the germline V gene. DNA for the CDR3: TGTGCCAGCAGCTTAGGGGAGACTCTCCAAGAGACCCAGTACTTC. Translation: CASSLGETLQETQYF.

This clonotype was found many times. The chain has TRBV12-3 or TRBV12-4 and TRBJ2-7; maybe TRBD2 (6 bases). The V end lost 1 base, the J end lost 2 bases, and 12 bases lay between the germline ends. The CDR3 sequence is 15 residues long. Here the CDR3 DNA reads TGTGCCAGCAGTTTAGGGAGGGCGGGCACCTACGAGCAGTACTTC. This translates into CASSLGRAGTYEQYF.